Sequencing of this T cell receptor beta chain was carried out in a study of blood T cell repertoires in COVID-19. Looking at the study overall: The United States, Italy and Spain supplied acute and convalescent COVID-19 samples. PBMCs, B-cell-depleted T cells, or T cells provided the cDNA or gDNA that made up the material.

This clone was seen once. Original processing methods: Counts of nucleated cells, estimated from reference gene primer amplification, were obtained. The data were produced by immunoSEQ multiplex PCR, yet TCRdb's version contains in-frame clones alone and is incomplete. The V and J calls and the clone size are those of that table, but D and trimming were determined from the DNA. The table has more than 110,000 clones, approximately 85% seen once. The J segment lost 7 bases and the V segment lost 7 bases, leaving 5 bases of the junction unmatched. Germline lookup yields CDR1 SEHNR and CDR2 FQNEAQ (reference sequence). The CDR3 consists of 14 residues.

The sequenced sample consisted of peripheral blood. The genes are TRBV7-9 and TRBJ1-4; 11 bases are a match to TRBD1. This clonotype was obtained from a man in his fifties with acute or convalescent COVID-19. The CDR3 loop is CASTRDRGTEKLFF. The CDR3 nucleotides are TGTGCCAGCACCCGGGACAGGGGGACTGAAAAACTGTTTTTT.